Here is one TCR beta chain with its context. This clonotype was observed a few times. No cognate antigen has been identified for it. No quality values exist for individual bases; no much larger clone is one base distant. Synthesis of TCR cDNA relied on 5'RACE template switching, a step that introduced a universal primer site along with unique molecular identifiers. Priming for cDNA synthesis came from both the TCR alpha and TCR beta constant segments. Libraries were amplified in two PCR steps, with sample barcodes and sequencing adapters added in the second step. Libraries were sequenced on Illumina HiSeq 2500 (2x100 bp) or NovaSeq (2x150 bp). In the source study's methods: Reads were demultiplexed and collapsed into UMI consensus sequences with MIGEC, and V(D)J alignment was performed with MiXCR. Vaccine-responding clonotypes were defined with edgeR using replicate PBMC samples, requiring FDR below 0.01 and a log2 fold change above 5 up to day 15. Each bulk clonotype was labeled CD4 or CD8 based on which sequenced repertoire, CD4 or CD8, contained the clonotype at higher abundance. TCRdb ran its own pipeline on the public reads, namely fastp trimming at Q25 and MiXCR clone calling, and kept in-frame beta chains. Every entry covers one CDR3 protein and lists the most common genes and DNA from its rows. TCRdb's processing, not the study's, gives the V and J calls here. The sample table lists approximately 300,000 distinct CDR3 sequences, 13% of them with a count of one. The ten largest clones capture approximately 0.49% of the sample.

Read against the paper, the sample's treatment or condition label means: live attenuated yellow fever vaccine strain. A standard Ficoll-Paque protocol was used to isolate PBMCs from peripheral blood. CD4 and CD8 T-cell fractions were isolated with Dynabeads CD4 and CD8 positive selection kits. TriZol was used to extract RNA from bulk PBMCs, CD4 and CD8 fractions, and dextramer-positive and dextramer-negative fractions. These data come from a study of T cells after yellow fever vaccination (dated by TCRdb to 2018 to 2020). About the investigation overall: The SMART-Seq v4 Ultra Low Input RNA kit was used to prepare libraries from fractions with low cell numbers. To track T-cell clones before and after primary and booster YFV17D yellow fever vaccination, bulk TCR alpha and beta repertoires were sequenced longitudinally. Two healthy male donors, one aged 18 to 30 and one aged 30 to 40 years, made up the cohort. Blood was drawn at multiple timepoints before and after primary and secondary immunization, with bulk PBMC replicates and cell subsets isolated. Overall study outcomes, separate from this receptor: A small fraction of clonotypes showed up in both the CD4 and CD8 compartments, probably as a result of convergent recombination. The study included only a couple of donors, which limits how far the findings can be generalized. Compared with the primary T-cell response, the secondary T-cell response was faster but weaker, reaching its peak on day 5 rather than on day 15. After the booster, most of the clones that had expanded following primary vaccination were detected again (approximately 95% of CD4 and around 88% of CD8), which suggests that memory was broadly maintained. Because abundant contaminating clonotypes from the bulk population could be contained in FACS-sorted repertoires, computational filtering was required.

The germline V gene (reference sequence) yields DFQATT for CDR1 and SNEGSKA for CDR2. Inclusive of the bounding cysteine and phenylalanine, the CDR3 is 14 residues long. Only CDR3 DNA remains: 42 bases, in frame from the first base. V is reduced by 1 base and J by 12 bases, leaving a spacing of 19 bases between them. The sequences come from CD4+ T cells sorted from PBMCs, collected 45 days after the yellow fever booster vaccination. This sequence was found in a man aged 25 to 40 who received the YFV17D yellow fever vaccine. The sequence joins TRBV20-1 to TRBJ1-5, with a tentative D gene TRBD1 over 5 matching bases. CDR3 sequence: CSARGWVTDHDQHF. The DNA reads TGCAGTGCTAGAGGTTGGGTGACAGATCATGACCAGCATTTT.